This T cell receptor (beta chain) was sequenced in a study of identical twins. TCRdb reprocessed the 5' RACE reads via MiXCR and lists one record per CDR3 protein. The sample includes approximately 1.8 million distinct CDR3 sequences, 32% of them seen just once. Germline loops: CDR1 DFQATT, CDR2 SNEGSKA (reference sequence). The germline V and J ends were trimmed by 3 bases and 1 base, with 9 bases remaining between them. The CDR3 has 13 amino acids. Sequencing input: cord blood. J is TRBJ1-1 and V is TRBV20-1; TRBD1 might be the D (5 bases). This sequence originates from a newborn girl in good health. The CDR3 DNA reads TGCAGTGCTAGGGACACCCAGAACACTGAAGCTTTCTTT. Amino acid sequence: CSARDTQNTEAFF.